What follows describes a single T cell receptor (beta chain). The junction departs from the called germline gene at one end, perhaps through a read error. The CDR3 length is 14 residues. From germline, CDR1 is SGHTA and CDR2 FQGNSA. This sample stems from a study of T-cell reconstitution after alpha-beta-depleted transplantation in children. During its preparation, the TCRbeta library received unique molecular identifiers. MiXCR, run by TCRdb on the PCR reads, gives a single entry per CDR3 protein. The repertoire has some 200,000 distinct CDR3 sequences, roughly a tenth of them found once; the top ten carry approximately 6.2%.

Sequenced here: PBMCs from the stem cell graft donor, sampled from the stem cell graft. The chain is built from TRBV7-2 and TRBJ1-2; D unresolved. The clonotype comes from a human donor who donated a stem cell graft to a child with acute lymphoblastic leukemia. CDR3 amino acids: CASSFSVSNYSYTF. The CDR3 region has the DNA TGTGCCAGCAGCTTCAGCGTTTCTAACTATAGCTACACCTTC.